Below, 27 T cell receptor beta chains from the same sample are listed, as sequenced in a study of Graves' ophthalmopathy and Graves' hyperthyroidism (dated 2018 in TCRdb). TCRdb lists the instrument as Illumina HiSeq 2000. TCR beta CDR3 regions were amplified from RNA transcripts for repertoire sequencing. The first round was an RT-PCR using HTBI primers with the Qiagen OneStep RT-PCR kit, and this first round was followed by a second-round multiplex PCR, then size selection and purification. TCRdb reran the public reads through fastp at Q25 and MiXCR, keeping productive beta chains. Identical CDR3 proteins give one entry, which carries the most common genes and DNA. Here the sample has 600,000 to 650,000 distinct CDR3 sequences; about 20% occur a single time. The ten largest make up around 6.5% of the sample. Sequenced material: peripheral blood. These receptors were taken from a woman aged 18-29 years with stable Graves' hyperthyroidism. Some clones in this sample may be carry-over from other donors' samples. Donor details come from another sample of the same person, matched by shared clones.

The count of this clonotype is one. The rearrangement uses TRBV5-1 and TRBJ1-2; a possible D gene is TRBD1 (6 bases). Between the trimmed V and J ends, which lost 0 bases and 3 bases, there was a span of 12 bases. Germline V gene data show CDR1 as SGHRS and CDR2 as YFSETQ. This CDR3 has 15 residues. This chain's CDR3 is CASSLEQGVYYGYTF. CDR3 coding DNA: TGCGCCAGCAGCTTGGAACAGGGCGTCTACTATGGCTACACCTTC.

This chain uses TRBV12-3 or TRBV12-4 with TRBJ2-7, with D perhaps matching TRBD1 (6 bases). CDR3 length: 14 amino acids. The V and J ends lost 6 bases and 3 bases respectively, with 15 bases between them. In nucleotides, the CDR3 is TGTGCCAGCAGGGGCAGGGGTCGGTTCTACGAGCAGTACTTC. Protein product: CASRGRGRFYEQYF.

Details on this clonotype: This clone may be a read error of a much larger clone one base away. The chain has TRBV13 and TRBJ1-2; the match to TRBD1 covers 7 bases. With 9 bases clipped from V and 4 bases from J, the junction kept 23 bases outside the gene matches. The V gene's germline CDR1 is PRHDT and CDR2 FYEKMQ (reference sequence). CDR3 length equals 18 residues. In nucleotides, the CDR3 is TGTGCCAGTACACCCTCAACCGACAGGGAGCCGAATAGCTATGGCTACACCTTC. Translating gives CASTPSTDREPNSYGYTF.

The chain carries TRBV29-1 and TRBJ1-3; 8 nucleotides align to TRBD1. The CDR3 length is 17 residues. The junction had 9 bases not matched to a gene; V was cut back by 1 base and J by 1 base. Germline V gene data show CDR1 as SQVTM and CDR2 as ANQGSEA. This CDR3 is CSVEVKGQVYSGNTIYF. As DNA, the CDR3 is TGCAGCGTTGAAGTAAAGGGACAGGTTTATTCTGGAAACACCATATATTTT.

In this sample, this clonotype turned up a few times. This chain joins TRBV18 and TRBJ1-3; the D is unclear. Germline V gene sequence: CDR1 KGHSH, CDR2 LQKENI. The CDR3 runs 14 residues. Deletions cut 2 bases from V and 0 bases from J, with 5 bases between. The CDR3 bases are TGTGCCAGCTCACCATCGCACTCTGGAAACACCATATATTTT. This translates into CASSPSHSGNTIYF.

This clonotype was seen ten or more times. The gene calls are TRBV7-9 and TRBJ2-5; 8 bases are a match to TRBD1. V trimming: 5 bases; J trimming: 3 bases; junction bases outside the gene matches: 11. The CDR3 totals 16 residues. Germline V gene sequence: CDR1 SEHNR, CDR2 FQNEAQ (reference sequence). The CDR3 protein is CASSLIYPGGKETQYF. CDR3 DNA sequence: TGTGCCAGCAGCCTAATCTACCCAGGGGGCAAAGAGACCCAGTACTTC. Looking up the rest from reference TRBV7-9 and TRBJ2-5 gives the full variable domain: DTGVSQNPRHKITKRGQNVTFRCDPISEHNRLYWYRQTLGQGPEFLTYFQNEAQLEKSRLLSDRFSAERPKGSFSTLEIQRTEQGDSAMYLCASSLIYPGGKETQYFGPGTRLLVL.

J is TRBJ2-5 and V is TRBV7-3; D perhaps matches TRBD2 (6 bases). Per germline, CDR1 SGHTA and CDR2 FQGTGA. V shed 1 base and J shed 4 bases, with 13 bases lying between them. CDR3 length: 15 amino acids. Here the CDR3 DNA reads TGTGCCAGCAGCTTAATAGGACTATCCGGAGAGACCCAGTACTTC. This codes for CASSLIGLSGETQYF.

This clonotype was picked up many times. A much bigger clone sits one base away, suggesting this may be a read error. This chain links TRBV30 with TRBJ1-5; D perhaps matches TRBD1 (6 bases). Germline-derived CDR1 and CDR2 are GTSNPN and SVGIG (reference sequence). The length of the CDR3 is 13 residues. The ends were cut back, 0 bases at V and 6 bases at J, with 9 bases in the middle. CDR3 bases: TGTGCCTGGAGTGTACAGGGCAGTCAGCCCCAGCATTTT. This sequence encodes CAWSVQGSQPQHF.

This clonotype was detected ten times or more. The chain couples TRBV12-3 or TRBV12-4 to TRBJ2-7; D is uncertain. This CDR3 has 12 amino acids. Trimming removed 3 bases at V and 4 bases at J, with 7 bases between. The CDR3 sequence is CASSFVGYEQYF. DNA for the CDR3: TGTGCCAGCAGTTTTGTGGGTTACGAGCAGTACTTC.

This clonotype occurred many times. V is TRBV2 and J is TRBJ2-7; 9 nucleotides match TRBD1. The germline V gene encodes CDR1 SNHLY and CDR2 FYNNEI. The CDR3 runs 17 residues. V was pared by 7 bases and J by 0 bases, with 13 bases of the junction left unmatched. Here the CDR3 reads CASTGQGTEPSSYEQYF. The DNA for the CDR3 is TGTGCCAGCACGGGACAGGGAACCGAGCCGAGCTCCTACGAGCAGTACTTC.

This clonotype was seen repeatedly, ten times or more. The chain couples TRBV20-1 to TRBJ2-5; D is unresolved. This CDR3 has 12 residues. The germline CDR1 and CDR2 sequences are DFQATT and SNEGSKA (reference sequence). Trimming removed 3 bases from V and 4 bases from J, with 9 bases in between. In nucleotides, the CDR3 is TGCAGTGCTAGTCGGACGCGAGAGACCCAGTACTTC. Encoded protein: CSASRTRETQYF.

This chain joins TRBV7-3 and TRBJ1-5, with D unresolved. The V end was cut by 4 bases, the J end by 0 bases, with 10 bases between. Per the germline V gene, CDR1 is SGHTA and CDR2 is FQGTGA. The CDR3 contains 15 residues. Written as DNA, the CDR3 is TGTGCCAGCAGCTGGCAGGCGTATAGCAATCAGCCCCAGCATTTT. Its translation is CASSWQAYSNQPQHF.

This clonotype was seen at least ten times. The chain combines TRBV30 with TRBJ2-7, with D unresolved. The V end lost 2 bases, the J end lost 7 bases, and 12 bases lay between the germline ends. Germline CDR1 is GTSNPN and CDR2 is SVGIG (reference sequence). The CDR3 covers 12 residues. CDR3 DNA sequence: TGTGCCTGGAGTACCGGGTTTGGGGAGCAGTACTTC. Its protein product is CAWSTGFGEQYF.

This clonotype has ten or more counts. This chain connects TRBV6-5 to TRBJ1-6, with 7 positions matching TRBD1. Germline CDR1 reads MNHEY; CDR2 reads SVGAGI. The CDR3 sequence is 17 residues long. Trimming took 1 base from V and 10 from J; bases not matched to a gene: 13. The chain's CDR3 is CASSYLQGDRVGSPLHF. The CDR3 nucleotides read TGTGCCAGCAGTTACTTACAAGGTGACAGGGTTGGATCACCCCTCCACTTT.

This clonotype has ten or more counts. In nucleotides, the CDR3 is TGTGCCAGCAGTGACAGATACGAGCAGTACTTC. Its protein product is CASSDRYEQYF. The V call is TRBV6-1, the J call TRBJ2-7, with unresolved D. The CDR3 is made up of 11 amino acids. Trimming left V 3 bases short and J 4 bases short, with 4 bases between. CDR1 is MNHNS, CDR2 SASEGT, per germline.

This clonotype was seen many times. The germline gene is not matched at one end of the junction; a read error may be the cause. The chain combines TRBV6-5 with TRBJ1-3; D gene unclear. Germline CDR1 is MNHEY and CDR2 is SVGAGI. The length of the CDR3 is 16 residues. CDR3 coding DNA: TGTGCCAGCAGTTACGAACGGCCCGCCTCTGGAGACACCATATATTTT. Translating gives CASSYERPASGDTIYF.

This clonotype was counted many times. The rearrangement uses TRBV4-1 and TRBJ2-5; weak D call: TRBD1 (5 bases). Germline V gene data show CDR1 as MGHRA and CDR2 as YSYEKL. Trimming stripped 1 base from V and 4 bases from J, with 19 bases between. The CDR3 runs to 17 residues. In DNA, the CDR3 is TGCGCCAGCAGCCAAGGCCCAGGTTTGGGGCCCACAGAGACCCAGTACTTC. Protein: CASSQGPGLGPTETQYF.

The rearrangement uses TRBV2 and TRBJ1-1; D remains unclear. The V gene lost 1 base and the J gene lost 9 bases, with 9 bases spanning the gap. This CDR3 is built from 12 residues. Germline loops: CDR1 SNHLY, CDR2 FYNNEI. CDR3 amino acids: CASSEGAEKAFF. The CDR3 nucleotides read TGTGCCAGCAGTGAAGGGGCCGAGAAAGCTTTCTTT.

This clonotype was observed at least ten times. This sequence joins TRBV6-1 and TRBJ1-1; no clear D. This CDR3 is built from 16 residues. Between the trimmed V and J ends, which lost 4 bases and 1 base, there was a span of 16 bases. Germline CDR1 MNHNS, CDR2 SASEGT. CDR3 protein: CASSAGSSLPNTEAFF. The CDR3 DNA is TGTGCCAGCAGTGCAGGCTCTAGCCTTCCGAACACTGAAGCTTTCTTT.

About this clonotype: A much larger clonotype is one base distant, so this may be a read error. The chain couples TRBV20-1 to TRBJ1-1, with 9 bases lining up with TRBD1. This CDR3 region has 13 residues. Germline assignment: CDR1 DFQATT and CDR2 SNEGSKA (reference sequence). Here the CDR3 reads CSAKQGARTESFF. The CDR3 DNA reads as TGCAGTGCTAAACAGGGGGCGCGCACTGAATCTTTCTTT.

This clonotype was detected ten times or more. CDR3 amino acids: CSTRGVGETQYF. CDR3 sequence (DNA): TGCAGTACTCGGGGGGTCGGGGAGACCCAGTACTTC. The rearrangement links TRBV20-1 to TRBJ2-5; 7 nucleotides line up with TRBD2. Germline V gene data show CDR1 as DFQATT and CDR2 as SNEGSKA (reference sequence). Trimming cost V 8 bases and J 5 bases; bases outside gene matches: 8. This CDR3 contains 12 residues.

This chain joins TRBV27 and TRBJ2-7, with TRBD2 matching over 9 bases. Per germline, CDR1 MNHEY and CDR2 SMNVEV (reference sequence). The CDR3 spans 16 residues. The junction had 14 bases not matched to a gene; V was cut back by 10 bases and J by 1 base. CDR3 sequence: CATFGGPAGGSYEQYF. CDR3 in DNA: TGTGCCACTTTTGGTGGCCCAGCGGGGGGTTCCTACGAGCAGTACTTC.

There are many counts of this clonotype. The gene calls are TRBV7-6 and TRBJ2-7, with D uncertain. The CDR3 length is 13 residues. The germline V gene encodes CDR1 SGHVS and CDR2 FNYEAQ. V was pared by 4 bases and J by 4 bases, with 11 bases between. This chain's CDR3 is CASSSTDSYEQYF. The DNA for the CDR3 is TGTGCCAGCAGCTCTACAGATTCGTACGAGCAGTACTTC.

As for this clonotype: Possible read error: a much larger clone is one base away. The chain employs TRBV15 and TRBJ2-5, with TRBD2 matching over 8 bases. The CDR3 contains 13 residues. J was trimmed by 7 bases and V by 7 bases; bases with no gene match: 8. Per the germline V gene, CDR1 is LNHNV and CDR2 is YYDKDF (reference sequence). The CDR3 region has the DNA TGTGCCACCAATTCCCTCCGGGGGGGGACCCAGTACTTC. Its protein product is CATNSLRGGTQYF.

Details on this clonotype: The conserved phenylalanine or tryptophan is not found at the CDR3 terminus, so this likely reflects a read error. J is TRBJ1-3 and V is TRBV6-2 or TRBV6-3, with TRBD1 identical over 8 bases. Per the germline V gene, CDR1 is MNHEY and CDR2 is SVGEGT. CDR3 size: 14 residues. V trimming: 4 bases; J trimming: 4 bases; junction bases outside the gene matches: 3. The CDR3 loop reads CASSSGQGGNTIYY. CDR3 DNA: TGTGCCAGCAGTTCCGGACAGGGAGGAAACACCATATATTAT.

The chain joins TRBV5-1 to TRBJ2-6, with D unclear. The germline V and J ends were trimmed by 0 bases and 2 bases, with 6 bases remaining between them. Germline CDR1 reads SGHRS; CDR2 reads YFSETQ. The CDR3 sequence is 15 residues long. The CDR3 region is CASSLVATGANVLTF. The CDR3 DNA reads as TGCGCCAGCAGCTTGGTGGCAACTGGGGCCAACGTCCTGACTTTC.

This clonotype appeared many times. CDR3 in amino acids: CASSFDRGFYEQYF. CDR3 DNA sequence: TGCGCCAGCAGCTTCGACAGGGGGTTCTACGAGCAGTACTTC. This sequence joins TRBV5-1 and TRBJ2-7, with 9 bases identical to TRBD1. Germline CDR1 reads SGHRS; CDR2 reads YFSETQ. Trimming took 2 bases from V and 3 from J; bases not matched to a gene: 3. CDR3 length equals 14 residues. Full variable domain (rest looked up from reference TRBV5-1 and TRBJ2-7): KAGVTQTPRYLIKTRGQQVTLSCSPISGHRSVSWYQQTPGQGLQFLFEYFSETQRNKGNFPGRFSGRQFSNSRSEMNVSTLELGDSALYLCASSFDRGFYEQYFGPGTRLTVT.